This passage covers 5 T cell receptor beta chains from one sample sequenced in a study of blood T cells in healthy people across ages. With a J-beta primer mix and a sample-barcoded 5' primer, a second PCR ran about 7 to 12 cycles. MiXCR was run by TCRdb on the 5' RACE reads, yielding one entry per CDR3 protein. Altogether 630,000 or so distinct CDR3 sequences are present, approximately 30% being singletons, with the ten largest covering around a sixth. Input material: blood. Source of these receptors: a woman aged 80 or over in good health.

The rearrangement links TRBV20-1 to TRBJ2-1; TRBD2 agrees at 11 bases. V lost 5 bases and J lost 4; bases outside the gene matches: 4. Germline V gene data show CDR1 as DFQATT and CDR2 as SNEGSKA (reference sequence). The CDR3 totals 14 residues. CDR3 DNA: TGCAGTGCTGCTAGCGGGGGGATTTACAATGAGCAGTTCTTC. Protein: CSAASGGIYNEQFF.

This clonotype was counted at least ten times. The chain joins TRBV23-1 to TRBJ2-7; D ambiguous. TRBV23-1 is noted as an ORF with a role that remains uncertain. V was pared by 7 bases and J by 5 bases, with 18 bases between. The CDR3 has 14 residues. This chain's CDR3 is CASTWVWLRDEQYF. In DNA, the CDR3 is TGCGCCAGCACGTGGGTTTGGCTTCGGGACGAGCAGTACTTC.

In the case of this clonotype: A much larger clone lies one base from this, so it may be a read error. J is TRBJ2-5 and V is TRBV6-6; 8 bases fit TRBD2. This CDR3 is built from 15 residues. Looked up from germline, CDR1 is MNHNY and CDR2 is SVGAGI (reference sequence). The V and J ends lost 0 bases and 4 bases, in that order; junction bases with no gene match: 4. CDR3 sequence: CASSYSISGGETQYF. The DNA for the CDR3 is TGTGCCAGCAGTTACTCGATCAGCGGGGGAGAGACCCAGTACTTC.

This chain links TRBV20-1 with TRBJ2-7; TRBD1 matches at 9 bases. Per germline, CDR1 DFQATT and CDR2 SNEGSKA (reference sequence). The CDR3 contains 14 residues. The V and J ends lost 6 bases and 1 base, in that order; junction bases with no gene match: 7. This chain's CDR3 is CSARPGQGSYEQYF. The CDR3 nucleotides are TGCAGTGCAAGACCGGGACAGGGTTCCTACGAGCAGTACTTC.

This clonotype was seen a handful of times. The V and J genes are TRBV14 and TRBJ1-2; D gene ambiguous. This CDR3 is built from 16 residues. V lost 4 bases and J 3 bases, leaving 18 bases between the germline ends. Germline CDR1 and CDR2: SGHDN and FVKESK. DNA for the CDR3: TGTGCCAGCAGCCCCGGGAGTCAGCTTATTTACTATGGCTACACCTTC. Amino acid sequence: CASSPGSQLIYYGYTF.